Listed below are T cell receptor beta chains from one sample, sequenced in a study of shared clonotypes between healthy human individuals. Sequenced by immunoSEQ multiplex PCR; TCRdb stores in-frame clones only, minus some. Of hundreds of thousands of clones listed, around 72% were seen once; the top ten hold 10%. The sequenced sample was memory CD4+ T cells sorted from blood. The receptors shown here come from a man in his thirties or forties in good health. Both conserved end residues are part of each CDR3. The D gene is left open where the match is weak. Expanded clones are given a class, and other clones once, few, many or no size at all.

abundance	v_gene	d_gene	len	j_gene	CDR3aa	CDR3nt
once	TRBV5-6	TRBD1	16	TRBJ2-7	CASSLGRRRGQDEQYF	TGTGCCAGCAGCTTGGGTCGGCGCAGGGGGCAGGACGAGCAGTACTTC
-	TRBV29-1	TRBD1	13	TRBJ2-7	CSVKQGQLYEQYF	TGCAGCGTTAAACAGGGGCAACTCTACGAGCAGTACTTC
-	TRBV2	-	14	TRBJ1-3	CASKGGSSGNTIYF	TGTGCCAGCAAAGGCGGAAGCTCTGGAAACACCATATATTTT
-	TRBV7-7	-	13	TRBJ2-3	CASSPSVSDTQYF	TGTGCTAGCAGCCCCTCCGTATCAGATACGCAGTATTTT
-	TRBV15	-	13	TRBJ2-5	CATSQGPQETQYF	TGTGCCACCAGCCAAGGACCTCAAGAGACCCAGTACTTC
-	TRBV10-2	-	12	TRBJ2-7	CASSEGIYEQYF	TGCGCCAGCAGTGAGGGCATTTACGAGCAGTACTTC
few	TRBV9	-	17	TRBJ1-2	CASSVDPEQGVRSGYTF	TGTGCCAGCAGCGTAGACCCCGAACAGGGAGTCAGGAGTGGCTACACCTTC
-	TRBV5-1	-	14	TRBJ2-7	CASSFTGTGYEQYF	TGCGCCAGCAGCTTCACAGGTACCGGCTACGAGCAGTACTTC
-	TRBV5-6	-	17	TRBJ2-1	CASSLAGGTRTYNEQFF	TGTGCCAGCAGCTTAGCGGGCGGTACACGCACTTACAATGAGCAGTTCTTC
-	TRBV7-9	-	14	TRBJ2-1	CASSLVGRDNEQFF	TGTGCCAGCAGCTTAGTCGGACGTGACAATGAGCAGTTCTTC
-	TRBV7-9	-	15	TRBJ1-1	CASSPDRGAGTEAFF	TGTGCCAGCAGCCCTGATCGGGGGGCTGGCACTGAAGCTTTCTTT
few	TRBV7-2	TRBD2	18	TRBJ2-7	CASSLGGSGRGRTYEQYF	TGTGCCAGCAGCTTAGGGGGTAGCGGGAGAGGGCGAACCTACGAGCAGTACTTC
-	TRBV6-1	-	13	TRBJ2-7	CASSDRGSGKQYF	TGTGCCAGCAGTGATCGTGGGTCGGGGAAGCAGTACTTC
-	TRBV7-6	-	16	TRBJ2-3	CASSLAPVTSTDTQYF	TGTGCCAGCAGCTTAGCGCCCGTGACGAGCACAGATACGCAGTATTTT
-	TRBV9	-	15	TRBJ2-3	CASSVVGSNTDTQYF	TGTGCCAGCAGCGTAGTTGGCAGTAATACAGATACGCAGTATTTT
few	TRBV7-3	-	15	TRBJ2-1	CASSLLTSVAHEQFF	TGTGCCAGCAGCTTATTGACTAGTGTCGCCCATGAGCAGTTCTTC
-	TRBV5-6	-	15	TRBJ2-1	CASSLRRSGFNEQFF	TGTGCCAGCAGCTTGCGGAGAAGCGGGTTTAATGAGCAGTTCTTC
-	TRBV7-9	-	14	TRBJ2-3	CASSLQGEADTQYF	TGTGCCAGCAGCTTACAGGGGGAGGCAGATACGCAGTATTTT
-	TRBV7-8	-	12	TRBJ1-5	CASSLTGQPQHF	TGTGCCAGCAGCTTAACAGGACAGCCCCAGCATTTT
-	TRBV5-1	-	11	TRBJ1-5	CASYPVPRQHF	TGCGCCAGCTATCCTGTCCCTCGGCAGCATTTT
-	TRBV7-2	-	13	TRBJ1-2	CASSLINNYGYTF	TGTGCCAGCAGCTTAATCAATAACTATGGCTACACCTTC
-	TRBV5-5	-	15	TRBJ1-4	CASSPRGTSYEKLFF	TGTGCCAGCAGCCCGAGGGGGACATCTTACGAAAAACTGTTTTTT
-	TRBV18	-	15	TRBJ1-5	CASSPGQHSNQPQHF	TGTGCCAGCTCACCCGGGCAGCATAGCAATCAGCCCCAGCATTTT
-	TRBV9	TRBD2	16	TRBJ2-1	CASSAGTSGSLHEQFF	TGTGCCAGCAGCGCAGGGACTAGCGGGAGTCTCCATGAGCAGTTCTTC
-	TRBV10-3	-	13	TRBJ2-7	CAISGGADYEQYF	TGTGCCATCAGTGGGGGGGCTGACTACGAGCAGTACTTC
few	TRBV9	-	12	TRBJ2-1	CASRGPTFEQFF	TGTGCCAGCAGGGGGCCGACTTTCGAGCAGTTCTTC
-	TRBV18	-	14	TRBJ1-1	CASSKDTLNTEAFF	TGTGCCAGCTCAAAGGACACGCTGAACACTGAAGCTTTCTTT
-	TRBV7-8	TRBD1	12	TRBJ2-5	CASSLVGQGQYF	TGTGCCAGCAGCTTAGTAGGACAGGGCCAGTACTTC
-	TRBV5-1	-	14	TRBJ2-1	CASSPVAGAHEQFF	TGCGCCAGCAGCCCAGTGGCAGGGGCCCATGAGCAGTTCTTC
-	TRBV5-1	TRBD1	15	TRBJ2-7	CASSSGTGSFYEQYF	TGCGCCAGCAGTTCCGGGACAGGGTCCTTTTACGAGCAGTACTTC
-	TRBV9	TRBD2	16	TRBJ2-7	CASSPRSSGRSYEQYF	TGTGCCAGCAGCCCCCGAAGTAGCGGGAGGAGCTACGAGCAGTACTTC
-	TRBV28	-	14	TRBJ1-3	CASSEILSGNTIYF	TGTGCCAGCAGCGAGATCTTGTCTGGAAACACCATATATTTT
-	TRBV28	-	15	TRBJ1-1	CASSSTHLGGTEAFF	TGTGCCAGCAGTTCTACTCATCTAGGGGGCACTGAAGCTTTCTTT
-	TRBV11-2	-	17	TRBJ2-5	CASSLVVSRALKETQYF	TGTGCCAGCAGCTTAGTAGTGTCCAGGGCTCTAAAAGAGACCCAGTACTTC
-	TRBV5-4	-	15	TRBJ1-2	CASSLEGRRHYGYTF	TGTGCCAGCAGCTTGGAGGGACGCAGGCACTATGGCTACACCTTC
-	TRBV7-2	-	12	TRBJ2-1	CASSLRPEEQFF	TGTGCCAGCAGCTTACGACCCGAGGAGCAGTTCTTC
-	TRBV18	-	14	TRBJ2-7	CASSPTRDAYEQYF	TGTGCCAGCTCACCGACACGGGACGCATACGAGCAGTACTTC
-	TRBV10-3	-	14	TRBJ1-5	CAMIAGYSNQPQHF	TGTGCCATGATAGCGGGTTATAGCAATCAGCCCCAGCATTTT
-	TRBV7-9	-	12	TRBJ2-1	CASSSWGNEQFF	TGTGCCAGCAGCTCGTGGGGTAACGAGCAGTTCTTC
-	TRBV18	TRBD2	15	TRBJ2-1	CASSPTSGSRNEQFF	TGTGCCAGCTCACCGACTAGCGGATCCCGCAATGAGCAGTTCTTC
-	TRBV5-1	-	14	TRBJ2-5	CASSLLSQIETQYF	TGCGCCAGCAGCCTTTTGTCCCAAATAGAGACCCAGTACTTC
-	TRBV4-1	TRBD2	16	TRBJ2-7	CASSPSGTSGTYEQYF	TGCGCCAGCAGCCCCTCCGGGACTAGCGGGACCTACGAGCAGTACTTC
-	TRBV6-6	TRBD1	14	TRBJ1-2	CASSLQGTNYGYTF	TGTGCCAGCAGTTTACAGGGGACCAACTATGGCTACACCTTC
few	TRBV27	TRBD1	14	TRBJ2-4	CASSVQGAKNIQYF	TGTGCCAGCAGCGTACAGGGGGCCAAAAACATTCAGTACTTC
few	TRBV6-1	TRBD1	14	TRBJ2-3	CASRDRGLRDTQYF	TGTGCCAGCAGGGACAGGGGGCTTAGAGATACGCAGTATTTT
-	TRBV20-1	-	11	TRBJ2-5	CSAGGQETQYF	TGCAGTGCAGGGGGCCAAGAGACCCAGTACTTC
-	TRBV29-1	TRBD2	16	TRBJ2-3	CSVEPRTSGSTDTQYF	TGCAGCGTTGAACCCCGGACTAGCGGGAGCACAGATACGCAGTATTTT
-	TRBV19	TRBD2	15	TRBJ2-3	CASSTSGDLTDTQYF	TGTGCCAGTAGTACCAGCGGGGACCTCACAGATACGCAGTATTTT
-	TRBV29-1	-	12	TRBJ2-2	CSAQAGAGELFF	TGCAGCGCCCAGGCAGGGGCAGGGGAGCTGTTTTTT
-	TRBV5-6	-	14	TRBJ1-4	CASSLWGQPSGLFF	TGTGCCAGCAGCTTGTGGGGGCAGCCTTCGGGACTGTTTTTT